These 24 T cell receptor beta chains came from one sample sequenced in a study of cytomegalovirus exposure and HLA in healthy donors. With 60 Vbeta and 13 Jbeta primers, the PCR was carried out. Using immunoSEQ multiplex PCR, the repertoire was profiled, and TCRdb retains in-frame clones only, with some absent. The sample holds under 200,000 clones; roughly 85% are singletons and the top ten take less than 2.5%. Sequenced input: PBMCs. Receptors were obtained from a woman between 45 and 60 years old in good health and CMV-seronegative.

This clone was detected a few times. The germline gene is not matched at one end of the junction; a read error may be the cause. The chain uses TRBV27 and TRBJ2-1, with 11 bases lining up with TRBD2. CDR1 is MNHEY, CDR2 SMNVEV, per germline (reference sequence). The CDR3 is 13 amino acids. The CDR3 DNA reads as TGTGCCAGCAGTTTAGAGGTTAAGGGACTAGCGGTCTTC. Amino acid sequence: CASSLEVKGLAVF.

The rearrangement links TRBV11-2 to TRBJ1-4, with 8 bases identical to TRBD1. The germline CDR1 and CDR2 sequences are SGHAT and FQNNGV. The CDR3 extends over 18 amino acids. The J segment lost 2 bases and the V segment lost 5 bases, leaving 13 bases of the junction unmatched. The CDR3 DNA reads as TGTGCCAGCAGCCTGTCCCAGGGGGCGAGGGCGACTAATGAAAAACTGTTTTTT. The encoded protein is CASSLSQGARATNEKLFF.

The chain uses TRBV6-1 and TRBJ1-5, with a weak D call TRBD1 (5 bases). Trimming left V 0 bases short and J 7 bases short, with 13 bases between. The length of the CDR3 is 15 residues. Germline CDR1 is MNHNS and CDR2 is SASEGT. The CDR3 is CASSEAGGVRQPQHF. Here the CDR3 DNA reads TGTGCCAGCAGTGAAGCGGGGGGGGTGAGGCAGCCCCAGCATTTT.

This CDR3 is CASSNRDRELETQYF. DNA of the CDR3: TGTGCCAGCAGCAACCGGGACAGGGAATTGGAGACCCAGTACTTC. This chain links TRBV5-6 with TRBJ2-5; TRBD1 matches 9 bases. The V gene's germline CDR1 is SGHDT and CDR2 YYEEEE. This CDR3 region has 15 residues. V was clipped by 4 bases and J by 5 bases; unmatched bases: 9.

The rearrangement links TRBV28 to TRBJ1-1; 7 bases map to TRBD1. CDR1 is MDHEN, CDR2 SYDVKM, per germline. This CDR3 spans 15 amino acids. V dropped 4 bases and J dropped 1; count of bases not matched to a gene: 6. For the CDR3, the DNA is TGTGCCAGCAGTTGGACCGGGACAGCGAACACTGAAGCTTTCTTT. Residues: CASSWTGTANTEAFF.

In DNA form, the CDR3 reads TGTGCCAGTAGTATTTTCGGCGGGGGGCCTCTCAATGAGCAGTTCTTC. This gives the protein CASSIFGGGPLNEQFF. V is TRBV19 and J is TRBJ2-1; 8 nucleotides agree with TRBD2. V lost 3 bases and J lost 6; bases outside the gene matches: 10. Germline loops: CDR1 LNHDA, CDR2 SQIVND (reference sequence). The CDR3 runs to 16 residues.

The chain links TRBV28 to TRBJ2-7, with a tentative D call TRBD2 (6 bases). The CDR3 is made up of 14 amino acids. Trimming took off 4 bases at V and 6 bases at J, with 16 bases between the two ends. The germline V gene has CDR1 MDHEN and CDR2 SYDVKM. CDR3 nucleotide sequence: TGTGCCAGCAGTTCGGGACTGGGGGACTCCGAGCAGTACTTC. It is translated as CASSSGLGDSEQYF.

The chain employs TRBV7-2 and TRBJ2-1, with 9 bases matching TRBD2. Looked up from germline, CDR1 is SGHTA and CDR2 is FQGNSA. Losses at the gene ends were 3 bases for V and 0 bases for J; bases not matched to a gene: 0. This CDR3 has 15 residues. The CDR3 region is CASSFSGSSYNEQFF. Here the CDR3 DNA reads TGTGCCAGCAGCTTTAGCGGGAGCTCCTACAATGAGCAGTTCTTC.

The chain is built from TRBV4-1 and TRBJ2-6; 7 bases are a match to TRBD1. Germline V lookup: CDR1 MGHRA, CDR2 YSYEKL. V shed 1 base, J shed 4 bases, and the junction held 10 bases outside the gene matches. The CDR3 extends over 18 amino acids. The DNA of the CDR3 is TGCGCCAGCAGCCAAGTAGGGGACAGCCTCGACGGGGCCAACGTCCTGACTTTC. Its protein product is CASSQVGDSLDGANVLTF.

The chain combines TRBV30 with TRBJ1-5; tentative D call: TRBD1 (6 bases). Germline-derived CDR1 and CDR2 are GTSNPN and SVGIG (reference sequence). Trimming cost V 8 bases and J 4 bases, with 12 bases left between them. The CDR3 is 12 amino acids. The CDR3 DNA reads TGTGCCGCGGAAGGGGGTAATCAGCCCCAGCATTTT. Translating it yields CAAEGGNQPQHF.

This clone was counted a single time. The chain combines TRBV7-8 with TRBJ1-1; the D gene is possibly TRBD1 (5 bases). CDR3 size: 13 residues. Germline CDR1 SGHVS, CDR2 FQNEAQ. V lost 5 bases to trimming and J lost 1 base, with 8 bases between them. DNA of the CDR3: TGTGCCAGCAGCATGGACAAGAACACTGAAGCTTTCTTT. Protein product: CASSMDKNTEAFF.

CDR3 loop: CASSWANTEAFF. The DNA for the CDR3 is TGTGCCAGTAGCTGGGCGAACACTGAAGCTTTCTTT. The chain recombines TRBV19 with TRBJ1-1; D is ambiguous. From germline, CDR1 is LNHDA and CDR2 SQIVND (reference sequence). V was shortened by 6 bases and J by 1 base, with 6 bases between the two germline ends. This CDR3 region has 12 residues. Variable domain in full (rest from reference TRBV19 and TRBJ1-1): DGGITQSPKYLFRKEGQNVTLSCEQNLNHDAMYWYRQDPGQGLRLIYYSQIVNDFQKGDIAEGYSVSREKKESFPLTVTSAQKNPTAFYLCASSWANTEAFFGQGTRLTVV.

The J gene is TRBJ1-4, the V gene TRBV6-5; TRBD1 matches at 8 bases. Germline-derived CDR1 and CDR2 are MNHEY and SVGAGI. This CDR3 has 15 residues. Unmatched junction bases numbered 8, after V lost 6 bases and J lost 5 bases. CDR3 protein: CASSVDRARNEKLFF. DNA for the CDR3: TGTGCCAGCAGCGTGGACAGGGCAAGAAATGAAAAACTGTTTTTT.

This rearrangement joins TRBV28 to TRBJ1-5; the D is unclear. Germline V CDR1 and CDR2: MDHEN, SYDVKM. V lost 2 bases and J 6 bases, leaving 14 bases between the germline ends. The CDR3 has 15 amino acids. DNA for the CDR3: TGTGCCAGCAGTTTAATAGCGGCAGGCGCTCAGCCCCAGCATTTT. Protein: CASSLIAAGAQPQHF.

The rearrangement links TRBV5-1 to TRBJ2-2, with 10 bases fitting TRBD2. Trimming took 2 bases from V and 2 from J; bases not matched to a gene: 9. Germline-derived CDR1 and CDR2 are SGHRS and YFSETQ. This CDR3 is built from 18 residues. CDR3 loop: CASSFQPGLALNTGELFF. CDR3 DNA: TGCGCCAGCAGCTTCCAACCGGGACTAGCGCTTAACACCGGGGAGCTGTTTTTT.

The chain uses TRBV27 and TRBJ2-5, with D possibly being TRBD2 (5 bases). Germline V CDR1 and CDR2: MNHEY, SMNVEV (reference sequence). The CDR3 runs to 15 residues. V lost 5 bases to trimming and J lost 4 bases, with 17 bases between them. The CDR3, as DNA: TGTGCCAGCAGTATCCTAGGTCGGGATTTAGAGACCCAGTACTTC. Its protein product is CASSILGRDLETQYF.

This clone was recorded only once. The chain couples TRBV10-3 to TRBJ2-1; a weak D match, TRBD1 (6 bases). CDR3 length: 17 amino acids. Between the trimmed V and J ends, which lost 5 bases and 2 bases, there was a span of 19 bases. Germline V gene sequence: CDR1 ENHRY, CDR2 SYGVKD. As DNA, the CDR3 is TGTGCCATCAGTAACACAGGGCCCAGCGGCACCTACAATGAGCAGTTCTTC. Translating it yields CAISNTGPSGTYNEQFF.

V and J are TRBV5-1 and TRBJ1-1; TRBD1 might be the D (6 bases). V gave up 3 bases and J gave up 5 bases, with 17 bases separating them. Germline CDR1 reads SGHRS; CDR2 reads YFSETQ. The CDR3 runs 15 residues. For the CDR3, the DNA is TGCGCCAGCAGCTCCTCGGGGGGGCGGGGAACTGAAGCTTTCTTT. Translating it yields CASSSSGGRGTEAFF.

The chain combines TRBV7-2 with TRBJ1-5; D unclear. This CDR3 contains 15 residues. Germline V gene lookup returns CDR1 SGHTA and CDR2 FQGNSA. V gave up 4 bases and J gave up 1 base, with 11 bases separating them. The CDR3 is CASSSLVASNQPQHF. The CDR3 DNA reads TGTGCCAGCAGCTCGCTCGTTGCGAGCAATCAGCCCCAGCATTTT.

Points on this clone: One junction end disagrees with the germline gene, perhaps due to a read error. V is TRBV5-1 and J is TRBJ2-1, with TRBD2 identical over 7 bases. Germline loops: CDR1 SGHRS, CDR2 YFSETQ. The CDR3 loop spans 20 amino acids. The CDR3 loop is CASRLGPPVGRESPYNEQFF. CDR3 DNA sequence: TGCGCCAGCAGATTGGGACCGCCTGTTGGGCGGGAGAGTCCTTACAATGAGCAGTTCTTC.

The chain employs TRBV28 and TRBJ2-5, with D maybe TRBD2 (7 bases). Trimming removed 4 bases from V and 3 bases from J, with 15 bases in between. Germline CDR1 reads MDHEN; CDR2 reads SYDVKM. The CDR3 sequence is 15 residues long. CDR3 sequence reads: CASSSRGASEETQYF. CDR3 DNA sequence: TGTGCCAGCAGTTCCCGGGGGGCCTCTGAAGAGACCCAGTACTTC.

With respect to this clone: Other DNA sequences of this sample code for an identical CDR3. The CDR3 is CASSPGGQETQYF. CDR3 DNA: TGTGCCAGCTCACCGGGGGGCCAAGAGACCCAGTACTTC. The V and J genes are TRBV18 and TRBJ2-5; D possibly corresponds to TRBD2 (6 bases). Trimming cost V 3 bases and J 1 base, with 6 bases left between them. The CDR3 extends over 13 amino acids. Per the germline V gene, CDR1 is KGHSH and CDR2 is LQKENI.

This chain joins TRBV18 and TRBJ1-1, with 10 bases matching TRBD1. The CDR3 length is 16 residues. V shed 4 bases, J shed 7 bases, and the junction held 12 bases outside the gene matches. The V gene's germline CDR1 is KGHSH and CDR2 LQKENI. CDR3 sequence (DNA): TGTGCCAGCTCACTCTACCGGGACAGGGGAGCAGTTGAAGCTTTCTTT. As protein: CASSLYRDRGAVEAFF.

In its sample, this clone was seen once. The chain has TRBV6-5 and TRBJ2-7; 7 bases line up with TRBD1. CDR1 is MNHEY, CDR2 SVGAGI, per germline. The CDR3 is 15 residues long. The V and J ends lost 8 bases and 3 bases, in that order; junction bases with no gene match: 13. CDR3 coding DNA: TGTGCCAGCGCCGAGGGGACAGCTGGGCTCTACGAGCAGTACTTC. As protein: CASAEGTAGLYEQYF.